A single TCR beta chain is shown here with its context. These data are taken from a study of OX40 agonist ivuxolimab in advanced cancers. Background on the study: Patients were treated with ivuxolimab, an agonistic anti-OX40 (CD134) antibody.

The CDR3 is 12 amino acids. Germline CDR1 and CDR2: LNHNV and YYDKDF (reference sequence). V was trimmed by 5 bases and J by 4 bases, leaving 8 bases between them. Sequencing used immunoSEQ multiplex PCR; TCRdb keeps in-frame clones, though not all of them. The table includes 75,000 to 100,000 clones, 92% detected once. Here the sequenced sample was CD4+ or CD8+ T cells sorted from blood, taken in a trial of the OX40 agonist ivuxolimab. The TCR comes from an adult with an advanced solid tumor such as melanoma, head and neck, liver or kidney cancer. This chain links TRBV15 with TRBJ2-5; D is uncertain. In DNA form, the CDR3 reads TGTGCCACCAGCTCCCGGGCAGAGACCCAGTACTTC. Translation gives CATSSRAETQYF. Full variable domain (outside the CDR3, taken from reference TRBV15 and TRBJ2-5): DAMVIQNPRYQVTQFGKPVTLSCSQTLNHNVMYWYQQKSSQAPKLLFHYYDKDFNNEADTPDNFQSRRPNTSFCFLDIRSPGLGDTAMYLCATSSRAETQYFGPGTRLLVL.